The entry that follows covers one TCR beta chain sequence. What it binds is not known. Use of 60 Vbeta and 13 Jbeta primers characterized the PCR. Profiled with immunoSEQ multiplex PCR; TCRdb holds only in-frame clones, not every one. The table includes approximately 190,000 clones, almost 85% detected once. The data derive from a study of cytomegalovirus exposure and HLA in healthy donors. The study's findings and limits: A further, later analysis showed that HLA-associated TCR beta chains (compared with equally common others) were more clonally expanded. The productive fraction for most TCR beta V segments was about 87% or about 30% in an earlier analysis. Within the data, a cluster of highly shared sequence variants was likely a sequencing artifact.

CDR1 and CDR2 from the germline V gene are MDHEN and SYDVKM. CDR3 length: 15 residues. Between the trimmed V and J ends, which lost 5 bases and 6 bases, there was a span of 20 bases. This TCR derives from a boy aged 10-17 years in good health and CMV-seronegative. The chain uses TRBV28 and TRBJ2-7; possibly TRBD1 for D (6 bases). The sample was PBMCs. The CDR3 protein is CASSPRTVTWGEQYF. For the CDR3, the DNA is TGTGCCAGCAGTCCCCGGACAGTCACATGGGGCGAGCAGTACTTC.